A selection of T cell receptor beta chains follows, all from one sample in a study of neurological immune-mediated disorders. TCRdb re-called the 5' RACE reads through MiXCR, storing one row per CDR3 protein. The sample yields roughly 41,000 distinct CDR3 sequences, around 10% seen once. What was sequenced was PBMCs. These receptors originate from a man aged 55-75 years with HTLV-1-associated myelopathy (HAM/TSP). The CDR3 runs from the conserved cysteine through the conserved F or W. The D gene is left open where the match is weak. The size entry is marked missing in some rows and otherwise reads once, few, many or a size class.

v_gene,abundance,j_gene,d_gene,CDR3nt,CDR3aa
TRBV9,many,TRBJ1-3,-,TGTGCCAGCAGCTACGCGGGGAACTCTGGAAACACCATATATTTT,CASSYAGNSGNTIYF
TRBV27,many,TRBJ2-5,-,TGTGCCAGCAGTGCCGCGGGGGCTAAAGAGACCCAGTACTTC,CASSAAGAKETQYF
TRBV5-1,many,TRBJ2-1,TRBD1,TGCGCCAGCAGAACGATACAGGGGCATGAGCAGTTCTTC,CASRTIQGHEQFF
TRBV7-2,many,TRBJ2-5,TRBD2,TGTGCCACCAAGCTAGGGACTACCTATGGGGAGACCCAGTACTTC,CATKLGTTYGETQYF
TRBV20-1,many,TRBJ1-3,-,TGCAGTGCTAGACAGACTGGAAACACCATATATTTT,CSARQTGNTIYF
TRBV20-1,-,TRBJ2-7,-,TGCAGTGCTAGCCCCGACGACTACGAGCAGTACTTC,CSASPDDYEQYF
TRBV10-2,-,TRBJ1-5,-,TGCGCCAGCAGTCTAATGACAGACCAGCCCCAGCATTTT,CASSLMTDQPQHF
TRBV5-1,large,TRBJ2-7,-,TGCGCCAGCAGCTTGGGGACCTACGAGCAGTACTTC,CASSLGTYEQYF
TRBV3-1,many,TRBJ1-1,-,TGTGCCAGCAGCCAAGGATCGGGTGGGGGATTTAACACTGAAGCTTTCTTT,CASSQGSGGGFNTEAFF
TRBV20-1,many,TRBJ2-7,-,TGCAGTGGCGGACAGAACTACGAGCAGTACTTC,CSGGQNYEQYF
TRBV12-2,few,TRBJ1-6,-,TGTGCAAGTCGCTTAATTCCGGGACATTATCTACGATTCGGTTCACCCCTCCACTTT,CASRLIPGHYLRFGSPLHF
TRBV5-1,many,TRBJ2-3,TRBD1,TGCGCCAGCAGCTTGCAGGGGACAGGTGGAACAGATACGCAGTATTTT,CASSLQGTGGTDTQYF
TRBV5-1,many,TRBJ2-7,TRBD1,TGCGCCAGCGGGACAGAGCCCTACGAGCAGTACTTC,CASGTEPYEQYF
TRBV28,-,TRBJ1-4,-,TGTGCCAGCAGTTTTGAGGCGGGGATGGGGGAAAAACTGTTTTTT,CASSFEAGMGEKLFF
TRBV5-1,many,TRBJ2-3,-,TGCGCCAGCAGCTTGAATGTAGATACAGATACGCAGTATTTT,CASSLNVDTDTQYF
TRBV20-1,many,TRBJ2-5,TRBD1,TGCAGTGCTAGAGATGGGACAGGGAGTTACGTGGAGACCCAGTACTTC,CSARDGTGSYVETQYF
TRBV6-1,many,TRBJ1-1,-,TGTGCCAGCAACCTCGGGACTGAAGCTTTCTTT,CASNLGTEAFF